This T cell receptor (beta chain) was identified in a study of T cell repertoires in cytomegalovirus infection. Overall study: HLA-B-restricted CMV epitopes that are well studied, plus recently identified HLA-C-restricted ones, were used by the study. An indication of both CMV infection and matching HLA type came from public TCR beta signatures. Study-wide results and caveats: HLA-C-restricted CMV clonotypes gave the most frequent clonotype in two of eight donors.

One entry per CDR3 protein, called by TCRdb with MiXCR from the reads. The table includes around 58,000 distinct CDR3 sequences, 20% to 25% detected once. CDR1 SGHAT and CDR2 FQNNGV come from the germline V gene. The CDR3 runs to 15 residues. Trimming stripped 3 bases from V and 6 bases from J, with 17 bases between. In regard to this clonotype: The antigen remains undetermined.

V usage is TRBV11-2 and J usage is TRBJ1-2, with D unclear. This TCR derives from a human donor in good health (CMV status not recorded). Some clones in this sample may be carry-over from other donors' samples. Sample: CD8+ T cells from cultured PBMCs, taken from culture after CMV antigen stimulation. CDR3 region: CASSFRPPGRDGYTF. CDR3 DNA: TGTGCCAGCAGCTTCCGCCCGCCTGGGAGGGATGGCTACACCTTC.